Below, 26 T cell receptor beta chains from the same sample are listed, as sequenced in a study of post-analysis software for immune sequencing data. What these receptors recognize is not known. Tagging with unique molecular identifiers was a feature of the TCR beta cDNA libraries. TCRdb passed the PCR reads through MiXCR, listing each CDR3 protein once. The sample lists some 690,000 distinct CDR3 sequences; 25% to 30% were seen once. Notes on the study in general: About five TRBV segments were more frequent in patients than controls; TRBV5-6, TRBV5-1 and TRBV20-1 belonged to this group.

The sample consisted of blood. The receptors derive from a girl aged 10-17 years with multiple sclerosis.

This clonotype showed up many times. The chain employs TRBV29-1 and TRBJ2-1, with no clear D. V was clipped by 4 bases and J by 4 bases, with 5 bases between them. The CDR3 length is 11 residues. Germline loops: CDR1 SQVTM, CDR2 ANQGSEA. The DNA of the CDR3 is TGCAGCGTTGCCGGGTACAATGAGCAGTTCTTC. This translates into CSVAGYNEQFF.

The chain is built from TRBV27 and TRBJ1-5, with 8 bases that match TRBD1. The CDR3 totals 15 residues. Germline CDR1 and CDR2: MNHEY and SMNVEV (reference sequence). V lost 5 bases, J lost 9 bases, and 12 bases stayed unmatched. The DNA of the CDR3 is TGTGCCAGCAGTCCCCGACAGGGGCAGCTACGGCCCCAGCATTTT. This encodes CASSPRQGQLRPQHF.

The chain carries TRBV12-3 or TRBV12-4 and TRBJ2-1; 8 bases fit TRBD2. The junction had 6 bases not matched to a gene; V was cut back by 3 bases and J by 8 bases. The CDR3 has 14 amino acids. The CDR3 loop reads CASSLGLAGHEQFF. The CDR3 DNA is TGTGCCAGCAGTTTGGGGCTAGCGGGCCATGAGCAGTTCTTC.

In its sample, this clonotype was seen a few times. The rearrangement links TRBV5-1 to TRBJ1-1; D gene uncertain. The CDR3 runs to 18 residues. V lost 3 bases to trimming and J lost 1 base, with 22 bases between them. The V gene's germline CDR1 is SGHRS and CDR2 YFSETQ. CDR3 region: CASSWPPLLSGQNTEAFF. The CDR3 DNA is TGCGCCAGCAGCTGGCCCCCGTTGTTATCAGGTCAGAACACTGAAGCTTTCTTT.

CDR3 amino acids: CSISRGTNTGELFF. In DNA, the CDR3 is TGCAGCATATCGAGGGGGACGAACACCGGGGAGCTGTTTTTT. The chain joins TRBV29-1 to TRBJ2-2; maybe TRBD1 (6 bases). The CDR3 has 14 amino acids. The V end was cut by 8 bases, the J end by 0 bases, with 13 bases between. CDR1 is SQVTM and CDR2 is ANQGSEA in the germline V gene.

For this clonotype: A clone one base away is much larger, so this may be a read error. Because it lacks the conserved phenylalanine or tryptophan at the end, this CDR3 is likely a read error. The chain combines TRBV29-1 with TRBJ2-1; no clear D. There are 9 residues in the CDR3. The V gene's germline CDR1 is SQVTM and CDR2 ANQGSEA. V lost 4 bases to trimming and J lost 10 bases, with 5 bases between them. The CDR3 spells CSVGGEQFS. The CDR3 DNA sequence: TGCAGCGTTGGCGGCGAGCAGTTCTCC.

Only a few counts were recorded for this clonotype. The rearrangement uses TRBV18 and TRBJ2-5; D is unresolved. Germline V gene data show CDR1 as KGHSH and CDR2 as LQKENI. There are 13 residues in the CDR3. V lost 3 bases and J 5 bases, leaving 10 bases between the germline ends. CDR3 loop: CASSPARAETQYF. The DNA of the CDR3 is TGTGCCAGCTCACCGGCCCGGGCGGAGACCCAGTACTTC.

The chain has TRBV28 and TRBJ2-5, with 9 bases that match TRBD2. J lost 0 bases, V lost 6 bases, and 5 bases had no gene match. This CDR3 comprises 15 residues. Germline V gene sequence: CDR1 MDHEN, CDR2 SYDVKM. The CDR3 loop reads CASSRSGGNQETQYF. In DNA form, the CDR3 reads TGTGCCAGCAGCCGTAGCGGGGGAAACCAAGAGACCCAGTACTTC.

The chain employs TRBV11-2 and TRBJ2-7; the D gene is possibly TRBD1 (5 bases). The CDR3 contains 13 residues. Germline CDR1 and CDR2: SGHAT and FQNNGV. V lost 9 bases and J 1 base, leaving 13 bases between the germline ends. This CDR3 reads CASRQWASYEQYF. CDR3 bases: TGTGCCAGTCGACAGTGGGCTTCCTACGAGCAGTACTTC.

The chain couples TRBV7-9 to TRBJ1-2; 11 positions agree with TRBD1. This CDR3 region has 13 residues. Germline CDR1 and CDR2: SEHNR and FQNEAQ (reference sequence). V was pared by 7 bases and J by 8 bases, with 6 bases of the junction left unmatched. The CDR3: CASTTGTGGGYTF. The CDR3 nucleotides read TGTGCCAGCACCACCGGGACAGGGGGAGGCTACACCTTC. The full variable domain, rest sourced from reference TRBV7-9 and TRBJ1-2, is DTGVSQNPRHKITKRGQNVTFRCDPISEHNRLYWYRQTLGQGPEFLTYFQNEAQLEKSRLLSDRFSAERPKGSFSTLEIQRTEQGDSAMYLCASTTGTGGGYTFGSGTRLTVV.

V is TRBV21-1 and J is TRBJ2-1. TRBV21-1 is classified as a pseudogene. The CDR3 runs 11 residues. DNA for the CDR3: TGTGCCAGCATCCCACACAATGAGCAGTTCTTC. Translation: CASIPHNEQFF.

For this clonotype: This could be a read error, since a much larger clone is one nucleotide away. The V and J genes are TRBV28 and TRBJ2-3; 9 positions match TRBD2. The V and J ends lost 2 bases and 5 bases, in that order; junction bases with no gene match: 8. The length of the CDR3 is 16 residues. The germline gives CDR1 MDHEN, CDR2 SYDVKM. CDR3 sequence (DNA): TGTGCCAGCAGTTTAATAGCGGGAGTCCCCGAAGATACGCAGTATTTT. Its protein product is CASSLIAGVPEDTQYF.

This clonotype was detected a few times. CDR3 coding DNA: TGCGCCAGCAGCTTGGAAATGACAGGAGCTAACTATGGCTACACCTTC. This sequence encodes CASSLEMTGANYGYTF. The chain has TRBV5-1 and TRBJ1-2; D might be TRBD1 (6 bases). The CDR3 totals 16 residues. Trimming removed 0 bases from V and 0 bases from J, with 12 bases in between. From germline, CDR1 is SGHRS and CDR2 YFSETQ.

The rearrangement uses TRBV24-1 and TRBJ1-1; 7 nucleotides line up with TRBD1. CDR1 KGHDR and CDR2 SFDVKD come from the germline V gene. This CDR3 has 13 residues. The J segment lost 3 bases and the V segment lost 8 bases, leaving 5 bases of the junction unmatched. The CDR3 is CATIGQGDTEAFF. CDR3 nucleotides: TGTGCCACCATAGGGCAGGGGGACACTGAAGCTTTCTTT.

This clonotype turned up a few times. The rearrangement joins TRBV7-7 to TRBJ2-7; 9 nucleotides line up with TRBD2. V was clipped by 5 bases and J by 4 bases; unmatched bases: 12. In germline, CDR1 is SSHAT, CDR2 FNYEAQ (reference sequence). This CDR3 has 16 amino acids. The CDR3 sequence is CASSRPPGLAHYEQYF. The CDR3 region has the DNA TGTGCCAGCAGCCGGCCACCGGGACTAGCCCATTACGAGCAGTACTTC. The full variable domain, its missing parts supplied by reference TRBV7-7 and TRBJ2-7, is GAGVSQSPRYKVTKRGQDVTLRCDPISSHATLYWYQQALGQGPEFLTYFNYEAQPDKSGLPSDRFSAERPEGSISTLTIQRTEQRDSAMYRCASSRPPGLAHYEQYFGPGTRLTVT.

In this sample, this clonotype turned up many times. The chain joins TRBV6-5 to TRBJ2-5; tentatively, D is TRBD1 (6 bases). V was pared by 5 bases and J by 4 bases, with 20 bases between. The CDR3 runs to 16 residues. The germline gives CDR1 MNHEY, CDR2 SVGAGI. The CDR3, as DNA: TGTGCCAGCAGTGGACGTTTGGGGGCCCTACCAGAGACCCAGTACTTC. Protein: CASSGRLGALPETQYF.

On this clonotype itself: An end of the junction differs from the germline gene, which may be a read error. The gene calls are TRBV28 and TRBJ1-4, with D possibly TRBD1 on 6 matching bases. Germline loops: CDR1 MDHEN, CDR2 SYDVKM. CDR3 length: 15 residues. The CDR3 sequence: CAGSSRTARNEKRFF. Here the CDR3 DNA reads TGTGCCGGCAGTTCCCGGACAGCTCGTAATGAAAAACGGTTTTTT.

This clonotype has just a few counts. This chain uses TRBV7-9 with TRBJ1-2; perhaps TRBD1 as D (5 bases). Trimming took 5 bases from V and 6 from J, leaving 13 bases between them. Germline CDR1 reads SEHNR; CDR2 reads FQNEAQ (reference sequence). The CDR3 is 13 residues long. CDR3 in amino acids: CASSPGAKDGYTF. The CDR3 nucleotides are TGTGCCAGCAGCCCCGGGGCCAAGGATGGCTACACCTTC.

The chain is built from TRBV20-1 and TRBJ2-5, with 7 nucleotides matching TRBD1. Germline-derived CDR1 and CDR2 are DFQATT and SNEGSKA (reference sequence). This CDR3 contains 15 residues. The V and J ends lost 0 bases and 2 bases, in that order; junction bases with no gene match: 6. The CDR3 coding sequence is TGCAGTGCTAGAGACGGGACAGCCTTTCAAGAGACCCAGTACTTC. Its protein is CSARDGTAFQETQYF.

A few counts support this clonotype. V is TRBV3-1 and J is TRBJ2-7; D tentatively reads TRBD1 or TRBD2 (6 bases each). The CDR3 length is 15 residues. Germline V gene sequence: CDR1 LGHDT, CDR2 YNNKEL (reference sequence). Deletions cut 4 bases from V and 5 bases from J, with 18 bases between. DNA for the CDR3: TGTGCCAGCAGCCCCGGAGGGGGGCCGGGCGACGAGCAGTACTTC. Translated: CASSPGGGPGDEQYF.

For the CDR3, the DNA is TGTGCCAGCAGCACTAGCGGAAGACCCTTGGATTCCGATACGCAGTATTTT. Translated, it gives CASSTSGRPLDSDTQYF. The rearrangement links TRBV2 to TRBJ2-3; TRBD2 matches 8 bases. The CDR3 covers 17 residues. Germline V gives CDR1 SNHLY, CDR2 FYNNEI. J lost 6 bases, V lost 6 bases, and 17 bases had no gene match. The full variable domain, with the rest looked up from reference TRBV2 and TRBJ2-3, is EPEVTQTPSHQVTQMGQEVILRCVPISNHLYFYWYRQILGQKVEFLVSFYNNEISEKSEIFDDQFSVERPDGSNFTLKIRSTKLEDSAMYFCASSTSGRPLDSDTQYFGPGTRLTVL.

V gene TRBV5-1 combines with J gene TRBJ2-3, with D possibly being TRBD2 (6 bases). V was clipped by 4 bases and J by 2 bases, with 14 bases between them. The CDR3 extends over 15 amino acids. Germline V gene lookup returns CDR1 SGHRS and CDR2 YFSETQ. CDR3 sequence reads: CASSPGEASTDTQYF. The CDR3 coding sequence is TGCGCCAGCAGCCCGGGGGAGGCGTCCACAGATACGCAGTATTTT.

This clonotype has more than one count but fewer than ten. This chain connects TRBV15 to TRBJ2-5; 7 bases are a match to TRBD2. This CDR3 region has 17 residues. V shed 2 bases, J shed 5 bases, and the junction held 14 bases outside the gene matches. Germline V gene lookup returns CDR1 LNHNV and CDR2 YYDKDF (reference sequence). CDR3: CATSRKRPGAGMETQYF. The CDR3 DNA reads as TGTGCCACCAGCAGAAAACGGCCTGGAGCGGGGATGGAGACCCAGTACTTC.

V gene TRBV12-3 or TRBV12-4 combines with J gene TRBJ2-5; TRBD2 agrees at 7 bases. CDR3 length: 17 amino acids. The V gene end was trimmed by 6 bases and the J gene end by 2 bases; junction bases not matched to a gene: 15. In DNA, the CDR3 is TGTGCCAGCAGCCAACAGCGGCTAGCGGACAAACAAGAGACCCAGTACTTC. It is translated as CASSQQRLADKQETQYF.

The V call is TRBV6-1, the J call TRBJ1-1; D gene uncertain. Per germline, CDR1 MNHNS and CDR2 SASEGT. Trimming removed 3 bases from V and 5 bases from J, with 19 bases in between. This CDR3 spans 16 amino acids. The CDR3 here is CASSDPFQITGTEAFF. The CDR3 nucleotides are TGTGCCAGCAGTGACCCTTTTCAGATTACGGGAACTGAAGCTTTCTTT.

CDR3 sequence: CSARDAVGQGAKQPQHF. The CDR3 coding sequence is TGCAGTGCTAGAGATGCAGTAGGCCAGGGTGCGAAGCAGCCCCAGCATTTT. The chain recombines TRBV20-1 with TRBJ1-5, with D perhaps TRBD1 (5 bases). The V gene lost 0 bases and the J gene lost 7 bases, with 22 bases spanning the gap. Germline V gene lookup returns CDR1 DFQATT and CDR2 SNEGSKA (reference sequence). This CDR3 contains 17 residues.